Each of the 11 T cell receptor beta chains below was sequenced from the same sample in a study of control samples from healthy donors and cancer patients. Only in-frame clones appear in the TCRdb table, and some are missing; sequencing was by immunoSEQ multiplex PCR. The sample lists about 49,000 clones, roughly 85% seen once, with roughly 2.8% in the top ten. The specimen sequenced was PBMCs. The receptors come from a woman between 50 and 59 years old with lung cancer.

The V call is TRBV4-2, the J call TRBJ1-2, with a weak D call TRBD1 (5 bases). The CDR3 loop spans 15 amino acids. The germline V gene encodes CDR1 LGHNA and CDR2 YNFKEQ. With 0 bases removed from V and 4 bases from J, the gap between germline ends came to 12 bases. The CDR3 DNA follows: TGTGCCAGCAGCCAAGATAGGACAATTAGCTATGGCTACACCTTC. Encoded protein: CASSQDRTISYGYTF.

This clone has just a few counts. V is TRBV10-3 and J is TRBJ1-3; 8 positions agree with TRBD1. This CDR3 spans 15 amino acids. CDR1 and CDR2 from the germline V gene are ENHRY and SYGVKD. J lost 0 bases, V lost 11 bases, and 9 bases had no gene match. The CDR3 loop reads CAFSGQGLSGNTIYF. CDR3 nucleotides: TGTGCCTTTTCTGGACAGGGCCTCTCTGGAAACACCATATATTTT.

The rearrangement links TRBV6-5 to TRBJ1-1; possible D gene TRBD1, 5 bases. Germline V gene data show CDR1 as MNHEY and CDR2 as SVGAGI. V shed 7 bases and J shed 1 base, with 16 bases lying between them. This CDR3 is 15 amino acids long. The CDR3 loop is CASIYSGHGNTEAFF. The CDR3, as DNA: TGTGCCAGCATTTATTCTGGACACGGGAACACTGAAGCTTTCTTT.

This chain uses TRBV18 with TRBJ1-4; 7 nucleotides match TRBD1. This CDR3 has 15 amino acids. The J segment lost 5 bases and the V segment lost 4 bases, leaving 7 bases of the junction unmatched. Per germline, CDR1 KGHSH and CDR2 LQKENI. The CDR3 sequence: CASSHRDSLNEKLFF. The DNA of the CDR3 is TGTGCCAGCTCACACCGGGACAGTTTGAATGAAAAACTGTTTTTT. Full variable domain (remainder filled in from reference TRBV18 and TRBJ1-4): NAGVMQNPRHLVRRRGQEARLRCSPMKGHSHVYWYRQLPEEGLKFMVYLQKENIIDESGMPKERFSAEFPKEGPSILRIQQVVRGDSAAYFCASSHRDSLNEKLFFGSGTQLSVL.

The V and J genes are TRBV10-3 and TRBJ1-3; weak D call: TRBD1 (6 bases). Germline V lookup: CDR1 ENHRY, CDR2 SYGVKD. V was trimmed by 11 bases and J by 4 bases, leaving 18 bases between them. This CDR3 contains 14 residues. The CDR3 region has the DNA TGTGCCGCCTCGCCACAGGGAATCGGAAACACCATATATTTT. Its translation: CAASPQGIGNTIYF.

CDR3 protein: CASSFAKGNYGYTF. In DNA form, the CDR3 reads TGTGCCAGCAGTTTTGCCAAAGGCAACTATGGCTACACCTTC. This rearrangement joins TRBV27 to TRBJ1-2; D not certain. V shed 3 bases and J shed 2 bases, with 10 bases lying between them. The CDR3 is 14 residues long. CDR1 is MNHEY, CDR2 SMNVEV, per germline (reference sequence).

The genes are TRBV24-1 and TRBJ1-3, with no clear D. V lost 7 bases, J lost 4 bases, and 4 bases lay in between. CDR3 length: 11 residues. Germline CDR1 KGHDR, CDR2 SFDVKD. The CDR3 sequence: CATSEGNTIYF. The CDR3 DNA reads TGTGCCACCAGCGAGGGAAACACCATATATTTT.

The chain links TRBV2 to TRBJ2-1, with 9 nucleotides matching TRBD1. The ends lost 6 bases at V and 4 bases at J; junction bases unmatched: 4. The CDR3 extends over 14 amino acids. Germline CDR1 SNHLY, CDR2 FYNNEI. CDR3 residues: CASSAGTGYNEQFF. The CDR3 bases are TGTGCCAGCAGCGCCGGGACAGGGTACAATGAGCAGTTCTTC.

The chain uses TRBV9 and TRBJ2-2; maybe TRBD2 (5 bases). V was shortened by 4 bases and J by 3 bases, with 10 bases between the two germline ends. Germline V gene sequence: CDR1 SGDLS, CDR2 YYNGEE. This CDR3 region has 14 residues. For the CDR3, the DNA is TGTGCCAGCAGCCTCACGAGGGACACCGGGGAGCTGTTTTTT. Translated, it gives CASSLTRDTGELFF.

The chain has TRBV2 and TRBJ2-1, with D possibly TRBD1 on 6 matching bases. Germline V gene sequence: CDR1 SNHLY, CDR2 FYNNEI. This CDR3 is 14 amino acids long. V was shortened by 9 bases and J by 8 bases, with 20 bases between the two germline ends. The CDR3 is CASPVGDMNYEQFF. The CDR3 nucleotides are TGTGCCAGTCCTGTAGGGGACATGAACTATGAGCAGTTCTTC.

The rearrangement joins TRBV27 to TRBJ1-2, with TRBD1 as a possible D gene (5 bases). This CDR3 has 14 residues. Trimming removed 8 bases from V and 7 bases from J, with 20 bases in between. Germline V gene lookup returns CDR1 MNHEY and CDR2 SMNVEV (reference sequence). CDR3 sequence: CASSYSGQGGGYTF. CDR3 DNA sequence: TGTGCCAGCTCCTATTCAGGGCAGGGAGGTGGCTACACCTTC.